The sequence of this TCR beta chain was determined in a study of blood T cell repertoires in COVID-19. As for the study in general: Researchers got acute and convalescent COVID-19 samples from the United States, Italy and Spain.

Clones were sequenced by immunoSEQ multiplex PCR, and TCRdb holds only the in-frame ones, with some missing. The table has 55,000 to 65,000 clones, about 90% seen once. V lost 0 bases and J 0 bases, leaving 12 bases between the germline ends. CDR3 length equals 16 residues. CDR1 and CDR2 (germline): LNHNV, YYDKDF (reference sequence). Sequenced input: peripheral blood. The chain is built from TRBV15 and TRBJ2-7, with D tentatively TRBD1 (6 bases). This receptor was identified in a human donor with active COVID-19. The donor label of this sample is uncertain. Here the CDR3 reads CATSRDQGPSSYEQYF. In DNA, the CDR3 is TGTGCCACCAGCAGAGATCAGGGGCCCAGCTCCTACGAGCAGTACTTC.